Shown below are 8 T cell receptor beta chains from a single sample sequenced in a study of control samples from healthy donors and cancer patients. Profiled with immunoSEQ multiplex PCR; TCRdb holds only in-frame clones, not every one. The table includes about 120,000 clones, 75% to 90% detected once. Sequenced: PBMCs. The receptor source for this set is a woman aged 45-65 years with colorectal cancer.

This clone was observed a single time. This CDR3 reads CAWTGDGDYGYTF. DNA of the CDR3: TGTGCCTGGACTGGAGACGGAGACTATGGCTACACCTTC. The rearrangement joins TRBV30 to TRBJ1-2; D is undetermined. The germline V gene encodes CDR1 GTSNPN and CDR2 SVGIG (reference sequence). The CDR3 sequence is 13 residues long. V shed 4 bases and J shed 3 bases, with 12 bases lying between them.

The chain links TRBV2 to TRBJ2-1; no definite D call. Per germline, CDR1 SNHLY and CDR2 FYNNEI. This CDR3 comprises 14 residues. The germline V and J ends were trimmed by 5 bases and 3 bases, with 11 bases remaining between them. The CDR3 loop reads CASSLETYYNEQFF. The CDR3 coding sequence is TGTGCCAGCAGTCTTGAGACTTACTACAATGAGCAGTTCTTC.

The chain is built from TRBV28 and TRBJ1-5; D is uncertain. The CDR3 sequence is 16 residues long. The V end was cut by 3 bases, the J end by 3 bases, with 15 bases between. The germline CDR1 and CDR2 sequences are MDHEN and SYDVKM. The CDR3 nucleotides are TGTGCCAGCAGTTTTGCGGAGGGAACAAACAATCAGCCCCAGCATTTT. Translation: CASSFAEGTNNQPQHF.

This clone has only one observation. The genes are TRBV10-2 and TRBJ2-1, with 7 bases identical to TRBD2. From germline, CDR1 is WSHSY and CDR2 SAAADI. V was pared by 6 bases and J by 3 bases, with 17 bases of the junction left unmatched. The CDR3 has 18 amino acids. The CDR3 sequence: CASRGLQSGEDYYNEQFF. The DNA of the CDR3 is TGCGCCAGCAGGGGGCTTCAGAGCGGGGAGGACTACTACAATGAGCAGTTCTTC.

This chain joins TRBV6-6 and TRBJ1-1; no clear D gene. V was pared by 5 bases and J by 2 bases, with 3 bases between. There are 11 residues in the CDR3. Germline values: CDR1 MNHNY, CDR2 SVGAGI (reference sequence). CDR3 coding DNA: TGTGCCAGCAGTGAAAACACTGAAGCTTTCTTT. The encoded protein is CASSENTEAFF.

The chain employs TRBV12-5 and TRBJ1-1, with D unresolved. The CDR3 has 18 residues. Germline V gives CDR1 LGHNT, CDR2 FRNRAP. Trimming took 0 bases from V and 4 from J, leaving 21 bases between them. The CDR3 DNA reads as TGTGCTAGTGGTTTGGTACCCGATGGTAGGACTTTTTCCACTGAAGCTTTCTTT. It specifies CASGLVPDGRTFSTEAFF.

The V and J genes are TRBV13 and TRBJ2-5, with TRBD2 identical over 8 bases. V was clipped by 6 bases and J by 5 bases; unmatched bases: 11. This CDR3 spans 15 amino acids. The V gene's germline CDR1 is PRHDT and CDR2 FYEKMQ (reference sequence). In DNA form, the CDR3 reads TGTGCCAGCAGTCAGAGCGGGGGCCCCCTTGAGACCCAGTACTTC. Its protein product is CASSQSGGPLETQYF.

This chain links TRBV2 with TRBJ1-2, with D possibly being TRBD1 (5 bases). Trimming pared 4 bases from V and 8 bases from J, leaving 14 bases between. The CDR3 covers 13 residues. Germline V lookup: CDR1 SNHLY, CDR2 FYNNEI. CDR3 loop: CASSGAREGGYTF. The CDR3 DNA reads TGTGCCAGCAGTGGGGCCAGGGAGGGCGGCTACACCTTC.